The T cell receptor (beta chain) under discussion was sequenced for a study of cytomegalovirus exposure and HLA in healthy donors. The PCR contained 60 Vbeta and 13 Jbeta primers. The protocol was immunoSEQ multiplex PCR, while the TCRdb copy is restricted to in-frame clones and leaves out a portion. This table holds 100,000 to 150,000 clones, 65% to 85% found once. V was shortened by 2 bases and J by 6 bases, with 7 bases between the two germline ends. Per germline, CDR1 SGHVS and CDR2 FQNEAQ. There are 12 residues in the CDR3. The clonotype was recovered from a woman between 35 and 50 years old in good health and CMV-seronegative. The chain uses TRBV7-8 and TRBJ1-1; a possible D gene is TRBD1 (5 bases). The sequencing input was PBMCs. CDR3 sequence (DNA): TGTGCCAGCAGCTTAATCAGGGCTGAAGCTTTCTTT. Protein product: CASSLIRAEAFF.